The 21 T cell receptor beta chains reported below all come from one sample, sequenced in a study of blood T cell repertoires in COVID-19. TCRdb's table, derived via immunoSEQ multiplex PCR, lists solely in-frame clones and lacks some. Among about 150,000 clones, around 80% were seen once, and the ten largest hold around 7.1%. The material sequenced was PBMCs or T cells enriched from blood (not recorded which). The receptors stem from a man aged 50-60 years who had recovered from COVID-19.

This sequence joins TRBV5-6 and TRBJ1-1; TRBD1 is a possible D gene (6 bases). CDR1 SGHDT and CDR2 YYEEEE come from the germline V gene. Trimming left V 2 bases short and J 0 bases short, with 8 bases between. This CDR3 region has 14 residues. The CDR3 coding sequence is TGTGCCAGCAGCTTCAGGGGTTTGAACACTGAAGCTTTCTTT. Its protein product is CASSFRGLNTEAFF.

The J gene is TRBJ1-6, the V gene TRBV27; TRBD1 is a possible D gene (6 bases). The CDR3 extends over 13 amino acids. Germline lookup yields CDR1 MNHEY and CDR2 SMNVEV (reference sequence). Trimming stripped 10 bases from V and 11 bases from J, with 18 bases between. The CDR3 nucleotides read TGTGCCACCAGGAAGGGGGACATCCCACCCCTCCACTTT. Translating gives CATRKGDIPPLHF.

With respect to this clone: The sample carries other DNA sequences with the same CDR3. The chain combines TRBV5-1 with TRBJ1-6; D is possibly TRBD1 (5 bases). This CDR3 is 13 amino acids long. Germline V gene data show CDR1 as SGHRS and CDR2 as YFSETQ. The V end lost 0 bases, the J end lost 8 bases, and 6 bases lay between the germline ends. CDR3 protein: CASSLAGYSPLHF. The DNA for the CDR3 is TGCGCCAGCAGCTTGGCAGGGTATTCACCCCTCCACTTT.

The rearrangement joins TRBV6-2 or TRBV6-3 to TRBJ1-2; D is uncertain. The germline gives CDR1 MNHEY, CDR2 SVGEGT. The CDR3 is 13 amino acids. Deletions cut 4 bases from V and 2 bases from J, with 8 bases between. The DNA for the CDR3 is TGTGCCAGCAGTTTTACAGACAACTATGGCTACACCTTC. Its protein product is CASSFTDNYGYTF.

This clone was seen only a few times. The V call is TRBV6-4, the J call TRBJ2-5; a weak D match, TRBD1 (5 bases). This CDR3 is built from 15 residues. Germline CDR1 and CDR2: MRHNA and SNTAGT. Trimming cost V 3 bases and J 2 bases, with 13 bases left between them. CDR3 residues: CASSELGHWQETQYF. The DNA of the CDR3 is TGTGCCAGCAGTGAGTTAGGACATTGGCAAGAGACCCAGTACTTC.

In DNA, the CDR3 is TGTGCCAGCTCACCCCTCGACAGGTCTGGGGCCAACGTCCTGACTTTC. It encodes CASSPLDRSGANVLTF. The chain combines TRBV18 with TRBJ2-6, with D possibly being TRBD1 (6 bases). The CDR3 extends over 16 amino acids. CDR1 is KGHSH, CDR2 LQKENI, per germline. V was clipped by 3 bases and J by 1 base, with 10 bases between them.

J is TRBJ2-5 and V is TRBV9, with D perhaps TRBD2 (5 bases). Trimming took 3 bases from V and 1 from J, leaving 7 bases between them. The CDR3 contains 13 residues. The germline gives CDR1 SGDLS, CDR2 YYNGEE. For the CDR3, the DNA is TGTGCCAGCAGCGCTAGCCTCCAAGAGACCCAGTACTTC. Translating it yields CASSASLQETQYF.

The rearrangement uses TRBV27 and TRBJ2-7, with 14 bases identical to TRBD2. V lost 3 bases to trimming and J lost 0 bases; unmatched junction nucleotides: 10. This CDR3 has 19 residues. CDR1 is MNHEY and CDR2 is SMNVEV in the germline V gene (reference sequence). CDR3: CASSFPGLAGGFSSYEQYF. CDR3 nucleotides: TGTGCCAGCAGTTTCCCCGGACTAGCGGGGGGTTTTAGCTCCTACGAGCAGTACTTC.

The J gene is TRBJ2-1, the V gene TRBV5-4, with 7 bases aligning to TRBD2. Trimming took 0 bases from V and 7 from J; bases not matched to a gene: 4. Germline V gene lookup returns CDR1 SGHNT and CDR2 YYREEE (reference sequence). CDR3 length equals 14 residues. CDR3 protein: CASSLELARNEQFF. In DNA form, the CDR3 reads TGTGCCAGCAGCTTGGAACTAGCGAGGAATGAGCAGTTCTTC.

This chain links TRBV19 with TRBJ1-5, with 9 positions matching TRBD1. The CDR3 length is 17 residues. Looked up from germline, CDR1 is LNHDA and CDR2 is SQIVND (reference sequence). The V and J ends lost 5 bases and 6 bases, in that order; junction bases with no gene match: 14. CDR3 bases: TGTGCCAGTAGTGGACAGGGGAAAGAGGGCGCGGGTCAGCCCCAGCATTTT. Translating it yields CASSGQGKEGAGQPQHF.

This sequence joins TRBV5-6 and TRBJ2-5, with 12 bases lining up with TRBD2. The CDR3 extends over 18 amino acids. V lost 0 bases to trimming and J lost 2 bases; unmatched junction nucleotides: 8. CDR1 and CDR2 from the germline V gene are SGHDT and YYEEEE. In DNA form, the CDR3 reads TGTGCCAGCAGCTTGGCCGTGCTAGCGGGGGGGCGGCAAGAGACCCAGTACTTC. Its protein product is CASSLAVLAGGRQETQYF.

Turning to this clone: Germline is not matched at one junction end, which may reflect a read error. This chain connects TRBV10-2 to TRBJ2-1, with 10 bases fitting TRBD2. This CDR3 is built from 14 residues. The V gene's germline CDR1 is WSHSY and CDR2 SAAADI. CDR3 nucleotides: TGCGCCAGCAATGAGCGGGGGGGCCACAATGAGCAGTTCTTC. It is translated as CASNERGGHNEQFF.

This clone turned up a few times. This chain links TRBV19 with TRBJ2-6; tentatively, D is TRBD1 (5 bases). CDR1 LNHDA and CDR2 SQIVND come from the germline V gene (reference sequence). V gave up 3 bases and J gave up 0 bases, with 12 bases separating them. The CDR3 has 17 amino acids. In DNA, the CDR3 is TGTGCCAGTAGTATGCCCAGGGCCCCCTCTGGGGCCAACGTCCTGACTTTC. This translates into CASSMPRAPSGANVLTF.

CDR3 nucleotide sequence: TGTGCCAGCAGCAGTATGGCAGTGAACACTGAAGCTTTCTTT. Its translation: CASSSMAVNTEAFF. The gene calls are TRBV7-8 and TRBJ1-1; D is unresolved. The CDR3 sequence is 14 residues long. Between the trimmed V and J ends, which lost 5 bases and 0 bases, there was a span of 10 bases. Germline V gene lookup returns CDR1 SGHVS and CDR2 FQNEAQ.

The chain combines TRBV10-3 with TRBJ1-6; a possible D gene is TRBD1 (6 bases). Trimming took off 10 bases at V and 0 bases at J, with 16 bases between the two ends. The V gene's germline CDR1 is ENHRY and CDR2 SYGVKD. The CDR3 sequence is 16 residues long. The CDR3: CATKQGTSSYNSPLHF. CDR3 coding DNA: TGTGCCACCAAACAGGGCACAAGCTCCTATAATTCACCCCTCCACTTT.

The genes are TRBV7-2 and TRBJ2-5; maybe TRBD2 (6 bases). Between the trimmed V and J ends, which lost 5 bases and 4 bases, there was a span of 20 bases. Germline V CDR1 and CDR2: SGHTA, FQGNSA. This CDR3 region has 16 residues. CDR3: CASSKTRGGGGETQYF. For the CDR3, the DNA is TGTGCCAGCAGCAAGACGCGGGGCGGCGGTGGAGAGACCCAGTACTTC.

J is TRBJ2-1 and V is TRBV3-1 (or the pseudogene TRBV3-2); perhaps TRBD1 as D (6 bases). This CDR3 is built from 16 residues. V dropped 2 bases and J dropped 0 bases, with 11 bases sitting between them. The germline gives CDR1 LGHDT, CDR2 YNNKEL (reference sequence). This chain's CDR3 is CASSQSRGSSYNEQFF. CDR3 coding DNA: TGTGCCAGCAGCCAAAGTAGGGGGAGCTCCTACAATGAGCAGTTCTTC.

In this sample, this clone turned up a few times. The chain carries TRBV27 and TRBJ1-2; TRBD1 agrees at 7 bases. The germline V gene encodes CDR1 MNHEY and CDR2 SMNVEV (reference sequence). Germline trimming cut 0 bases from V and 4 bases from J; bases unmatched to any gene: 8. CDR3 length equals 16 residues. The CDR3 reads CASSLSGTGAFYGYTF. CDR3 coding DNA: TGTGCCAGCAGTTTATCGGGTACAGGGGCCTTCTATGGCTACACCTTC.

The chain is built from TRBV3-1 (or the pseudogene TRBV3-2) and TRBJ2-1; TRBD2 matches 7 bases. CDR1 is LGHDT, CDR2 YNNKEL, per germline (reference sequence). This CDR3 is 15 amino acids long. V gave up 4 bases and J gave up 4 bases; unmatched junction bases: 7. The CDR3 protein is CASSRGGEPYNEQFF. The DNA for the CDR3 is TGTGCCAGCAGCCGGGGGGGAGAACCTTACAATGAGCAGTTCTTC.

The chain links TRBV5-1 to TRBJ2-2; no clear D gene. Germline CDR1 is SGHRS and CDR2 is YFSETQ. V lost 0 bases, J lost 1 base, and 13 bases lay in between. The CDR3 is 17 residues long. The CDR3 bases are TGCGCCAGCAGCTTGGTACTGCTAGACCTGAACACCGGGGAGCTGTTTTTT. Translation: CASSLVLLDLNTGELFF.

This clone appeared a few times. The V and J genes are TRBV7-2 and TRBJ1-3; D gene ambiguous. Germline values: CDR1 SGHTA, CDR2 FQGNSA. The CDR3 is 15 amino acids. V was shortened by 0 bases and J by 0 bases, with 6 bases between the two germline ends. In nucleotides, the CDR3 is TGTGCCAGCAGCTTAGCACAGACCTCTGGAAACACCATATATTTT. Translated, it gives CASSLAQTSGNTIYF.